Many counts were recorded for the clone carrying this T cell receptor beta chain. Its antigen is unknown. These data belong to a study of T cell clonality in common variable immunodeficiency. Whole-study results and caveats: CVID subjects showed higher TCRbeta clonality than healthy controls.

Measured with immunoSEQ multiplex PCR; TCRdb has only the in-frame clones, and not every one. The sample is made up of 25,000 to 35,000 clones, none counted only once. Material: peripheral blood mononuclear cells. This receptor was identified in a person aged 18 to 75 in good health.

The DNA read from the CDR3 is TGTGCCAGCAGCCCACCGACAGGCTACGAG. It encodes CASSPPTGYE. The CDR3 reads in full as CASSPPTGYEQYF. The genes are TRBV7-6 and TRBJ2-7; D possibly corresponds to TRBD1 (6 bases). The missing CDR3 end, 3 residues past where the read stops, is filled in from the germline J gene. Germline values: CDR1 SGHVS, CDR2 FNYEAQ. CDR3 length: 13 amino acids. V dropped 5 bases and J dropped 3 bases, with 11 bases sitting between them.